A single sample gave rise to the 7 T cell receptor beta chains below, sequenced in a study of blood T cell repertoires in COVID-19. The repertoire was sequenced with immunoSEQ multiplex PCR; TCRdb's copy has only in-frame clones and lacks some. The sample shows 95,000 to 110,000 clones, 87% of them seen only once. The sequenced material came from peripheral blood. The origin of the receptors is a man aged 50-59 years in a cohort sampled during active COVID-19.

This chain links TRBV11-3 with TRBJ2-1; 9 nucleotides agree with TRBD1. V gave up 1 base and J gave up 7 bases; unmatched junction bases: 5. Per the germline V gene, CDR1 is SGHNT and CDR2 is YENEEA. This CDR3 has 15 amino acids. The CDR3 sequence: CASSLGGQGLNEQFF. For the CDR3, the DNA is TGTGCCAGCAGCTTAGGTGGACAGGGGCTGAATGAGCAGTTCTTC.

V gene TRBV4-2 combines with J gene TRBJ2-7, with TRBD2 as a possible D gene (7 bases). Trimming removed 1 base at V and 5 bases at J, with 15 bases between. In germline, CDR1 is LGHNA, CDR2 YNFKEQ. This CDR3 spans 15 amino acids. Here the CDR3 reads CASSQVGGGGHEQYF. For the CDR3, the DNA is TGTGCCAGCAGCCAAGTGGGTGGCGGGGGCCACGAGCAGTACTTC.

This clone turned up a few times. The V and J genes are TRBV7-7 and TRBJ2-5; D gene unclear. This CDR3 has 15 amino acids. The germline CDR1 and CDR2 sequences are SSHAT and FNYEAQ (reference sequence). V lost 0 bases and J lost 2, with 10 bases in between. CDR3 nucleotide sequence: TGTGCCAGCAGCTTAGCGCTAGGATATCAAGAGACCCAGTACTTC. Amino acid sequence: CASSLALGYQETQYF. The variable domain in full, completed from reference TRBV7-7 and TRBJ2-5, reads GAGVSQSPRYKVTKRGQDVTLRCDPISSHATLYWYQQALGQGPEFLTYFNYEAQPDKSGLPSDRFSAERPEGSISTLTIQRTEQRDSAMYRCASSLALGYQETQYFGPGTRLLVL.

The V and J genes are TRBV3-1 (or the pseudogene TRBV3-2) and TRBJ1-2; 7 nucleotides align to TRBD1. From germline, CDR1 is LGHDT and CDR2 YNNKEL (reference sequence). The CDR3 consists of 16 residues. J gave up 0 bases and V 0 bases, and 4 bases lay outside the gene matches. The DNA of the CDR3 is TGTGCCAGCAGCCAAGACGACAGGGAGGCTAACTATGGCTACACCTTC. Translated: CASSQDDREANYGYTF.

The CDR3 loop is CASSYAFSSYNEQFF. For the CDR3, the DNA is TGTGCCAGCAGTTATGCCTTTAGCTCCTACAATGAGCAGTTCTTC. The chain joins TRBV6-2 or TRBV6-3 to TRBJ2-1, with D hard to call. Germline values: CDR1 MNHEY, CDR2 SVGEGT. Trimming took off 3 bases at V and 0 bases at J, with 9 bases between the two ends. This CDR3 spans 15 amino acids.

This chain connects TRBV9 to TRBJ2-3, with unresolved D. CDR3 size: 15 residues. Trimming removed 1 base at V and 1 base at J, with 10 bases between. Germline CDR1 SGDLS, CDR2 YYNGEE. In DNA, the CDR3 is TGTGCCAGCAGCGTATCTGCCCGGGGCACAGATACGCAGTATTTT. Protein product: CASSVSARGTDTQYF.

The rearrangement uses TRBV19 and TRBJ2-7; 7 bases align to TRBD1. Germline CDR1 reads LNHDA; CDR2 reads SQIVND (reference sequence). The ends lost 5 bases at V and 0 bases at J; junction bases unmatched: 7. The CDR3 has 15 residues. The CDR3 loop is CASSPTGSSSYEQYF. The CDR3 DNA sequence: TGTGCCAGTAGTCCGACAGGGTCGAGCTCCTACGAGCAGTACTTC.